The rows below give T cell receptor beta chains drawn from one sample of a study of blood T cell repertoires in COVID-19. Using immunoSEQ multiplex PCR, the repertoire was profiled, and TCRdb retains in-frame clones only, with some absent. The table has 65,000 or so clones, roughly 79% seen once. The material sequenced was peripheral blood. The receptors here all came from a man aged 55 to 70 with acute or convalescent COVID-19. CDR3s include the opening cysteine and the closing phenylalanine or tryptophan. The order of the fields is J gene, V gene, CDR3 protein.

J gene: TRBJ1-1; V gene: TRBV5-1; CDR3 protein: CASSLAVLAVNTEAFF
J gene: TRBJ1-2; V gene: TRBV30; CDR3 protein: CAWSRVDGYTF
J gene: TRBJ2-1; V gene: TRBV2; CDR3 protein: CASSSDRGEYNEQFF
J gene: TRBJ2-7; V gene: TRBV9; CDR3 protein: CASSPRDFVYEQYF
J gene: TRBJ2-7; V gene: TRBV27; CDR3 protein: CASSSYYEQYF
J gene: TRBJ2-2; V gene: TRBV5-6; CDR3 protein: CASSSRRENTGELFF
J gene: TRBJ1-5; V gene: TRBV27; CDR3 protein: CATRQTWTDPNQPQHF
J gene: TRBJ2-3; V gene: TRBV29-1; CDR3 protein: CSVPGLAGGLGDTQYF
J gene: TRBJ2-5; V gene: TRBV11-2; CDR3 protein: CASSWGTSGQETQYF
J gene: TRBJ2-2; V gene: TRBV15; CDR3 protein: CATSRDPTGNTGELFF
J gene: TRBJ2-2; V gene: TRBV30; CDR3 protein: CAWSVVFGSGELFF
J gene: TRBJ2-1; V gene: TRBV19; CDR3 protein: CASSPFLGYNEQFF
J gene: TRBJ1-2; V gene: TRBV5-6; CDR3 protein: CASIDSGQPTTNYGYTF
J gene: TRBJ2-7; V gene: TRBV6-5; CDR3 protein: CAIGQTSSYEQYF
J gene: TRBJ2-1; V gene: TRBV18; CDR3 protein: CASSPARTTSYNEQFF
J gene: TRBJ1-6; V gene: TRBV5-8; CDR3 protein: CASSSDRFGISPLHF
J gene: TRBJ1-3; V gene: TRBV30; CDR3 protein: CAWREVSGNTIYF
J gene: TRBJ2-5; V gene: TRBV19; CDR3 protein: CASTRREGETQYF
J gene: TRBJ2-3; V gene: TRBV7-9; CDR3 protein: CASSLVGDSVTDTQYF
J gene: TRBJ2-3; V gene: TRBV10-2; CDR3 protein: CASSEGVTGRF
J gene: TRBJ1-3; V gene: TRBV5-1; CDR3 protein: CASSLNTENTIYF
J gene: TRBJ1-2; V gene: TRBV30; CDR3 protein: CACDSYGYTF
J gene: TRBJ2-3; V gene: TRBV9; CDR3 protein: CASSVRSGGAGTDTQYF
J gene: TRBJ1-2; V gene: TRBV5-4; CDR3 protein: CASSLYTYGYTF
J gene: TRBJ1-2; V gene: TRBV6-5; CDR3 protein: CASFAGSYGYTF
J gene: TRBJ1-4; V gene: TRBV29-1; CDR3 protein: CSVADRGDNEKLFF
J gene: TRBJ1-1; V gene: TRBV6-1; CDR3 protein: CASSEETGSLNTEAFF
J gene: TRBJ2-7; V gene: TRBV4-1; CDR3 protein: CASSQAPSRAYEQYF
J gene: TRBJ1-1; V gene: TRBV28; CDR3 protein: CASSLSTNTEAFF
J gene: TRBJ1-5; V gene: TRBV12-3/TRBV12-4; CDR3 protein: CASRSRVQPQHF
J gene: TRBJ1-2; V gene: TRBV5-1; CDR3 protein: CASSLRNPRDIYGYTF
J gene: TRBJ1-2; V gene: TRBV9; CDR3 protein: CASSPGQGWTYGYTF
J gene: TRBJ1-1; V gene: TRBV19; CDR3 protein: CASSREAGLAEAFF
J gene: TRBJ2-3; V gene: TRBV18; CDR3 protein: CASSPNTEDTQYF
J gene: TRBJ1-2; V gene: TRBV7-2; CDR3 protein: CASSLRDRAAGYTF
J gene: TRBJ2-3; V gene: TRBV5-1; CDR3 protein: CASSLGQSTDTQYF
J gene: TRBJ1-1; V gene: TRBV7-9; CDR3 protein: CASSRSASGETEAFF
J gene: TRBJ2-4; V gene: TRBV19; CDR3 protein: CASSRTSPENIQYF
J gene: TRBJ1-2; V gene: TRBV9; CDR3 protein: CASRVGAGYGYTF
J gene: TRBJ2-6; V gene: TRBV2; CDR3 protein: CASRGTGANVLTF
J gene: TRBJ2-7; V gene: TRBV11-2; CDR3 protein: CASSFDRSYEQYF
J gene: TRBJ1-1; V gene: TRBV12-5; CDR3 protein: CASGLPPGPEAFF
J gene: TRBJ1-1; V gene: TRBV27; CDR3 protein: CASRKGFGNTEAFF
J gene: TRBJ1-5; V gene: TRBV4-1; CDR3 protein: CASSQGDTGANQPQHF
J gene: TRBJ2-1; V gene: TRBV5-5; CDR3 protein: CASSSILSEQFF
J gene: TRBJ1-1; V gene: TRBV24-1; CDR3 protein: CAPRGAGGTISNTEAFF
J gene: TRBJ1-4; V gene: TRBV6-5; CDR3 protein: CASSLTGNNEKLFF
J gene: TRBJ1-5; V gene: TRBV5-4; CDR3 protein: CATKQGLGNQPQHF
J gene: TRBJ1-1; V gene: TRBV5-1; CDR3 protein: CASSLTETHYMNTEAFF
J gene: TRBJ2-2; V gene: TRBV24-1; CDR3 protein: CATSDSGHVNTGELFF
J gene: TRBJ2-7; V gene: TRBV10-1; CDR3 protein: CAIPPSGTVVCEQYF
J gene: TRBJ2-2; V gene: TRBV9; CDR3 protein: CASSVPLSGGPNTGELFF
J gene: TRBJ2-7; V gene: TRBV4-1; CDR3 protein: CASSQERSGSSYEQYF
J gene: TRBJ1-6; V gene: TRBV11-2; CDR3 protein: CASSLIRTGNSPLHF
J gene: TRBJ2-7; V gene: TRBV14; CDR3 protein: CASSPWGEYEQYF